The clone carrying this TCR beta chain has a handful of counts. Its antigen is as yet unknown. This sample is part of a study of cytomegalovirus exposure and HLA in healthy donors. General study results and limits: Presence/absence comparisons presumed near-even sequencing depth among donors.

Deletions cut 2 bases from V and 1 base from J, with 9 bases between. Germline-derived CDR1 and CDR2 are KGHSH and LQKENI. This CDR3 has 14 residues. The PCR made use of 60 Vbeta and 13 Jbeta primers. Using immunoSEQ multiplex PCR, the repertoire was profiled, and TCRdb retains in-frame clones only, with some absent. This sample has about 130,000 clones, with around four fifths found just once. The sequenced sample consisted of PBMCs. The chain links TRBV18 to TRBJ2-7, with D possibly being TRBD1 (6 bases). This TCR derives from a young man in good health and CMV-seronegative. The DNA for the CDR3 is TGTGCCAGCTCACCAGGGGGCAGATCCTACGAGCAGTACTTC. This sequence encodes CASSPGGRSYEQYF. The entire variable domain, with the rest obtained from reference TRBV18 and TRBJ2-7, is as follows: NAGVMQNPRHLVRRRGQEARLRCSPMKGHSHVYWYRQLPEEGLKFMVYLQKENIIDESGMPKERFSAEFPKEGPSILRIQQVVRGDSAAYFCASSPGGRSYEQYFGPGTRLTVT.